These 31 T cell receptor beta chains were all obtained from the same sample, sequenced in a study of blood T cell repertoires in COVID-19. Sequencing was performed with immunoSEQ multiplex PCR; in TCRdb, only in-frame clones are kept and a portion is missing. Of about 260,000 clones in the sample, 70% to 90% were seen once. Input material: peripheral blood. All receptors come from an older woman with COVID-19, enrolled during active disease.

The chain carries TRBV20-1 and TRBJ1-2; the match to TRBD1 covers 7 bases. The CDR3 is 11 amino acids. Germline values: CDR1 DFQATT, CDR2 SNEGSKA (reference sequence). The CDR3 sequence: CGTVTNYGYTF. CDR3 DNA sequence: TGCGGGACAGTAACTAACTATGGCTACACCTTC.

The sample holds one count of this clone. The gene calls are TRBV6-1 and TRBJ1-5, with TRBD1 matching over 7 bases. Germline-derived CDR1 and CDR2 are MNHNS and SASEGT. The CDR3 has 17 amino acids. Trimming at V came to 3 bases and at J to 6 bases, leaving 14 bases not matched to a gene. The CDR3 nucleotides read TGTGCCAGCAGTGAGCCGAGAGACAGGGCGGTGAGTCAGCCCCAGCATTTT. This sequence encodes CASSEPRDRAVSQPQHF.

V usage is TRBV15 and J usage is TRBJ2-7; the match to TRBD1 covers 7 bases. CDR1 LNHNV and CDR2 YYDKDF come from the germline V gene (reference sequence). The CDR3 spans 14 residues. After removal of 1 base from V and 2 bases from J, the junction contained 2 bases not matched to a gene. The CDR3: CATSRGGQPYEQYF. The DNA of the CDR3 is TGTGCCACCAGCAGAGGGGGACAGCCCTACGAGCAGTACTTC.

The V call is TRBV5-6, the J call TRBJ2-3, with D possibly being TRBD1 (5 bases). The germline gives CDR1 SGHDT, CDR2 YYEEEE. Trimming stripped 0 bases from V and 1 base from J, with 12 bases between. This CDR3 is 16 amino acids long. In DNA, the CDR3 is TGTGCCAGCAGCTTGGCAGGGATCAGGGGCACAGATACGCAGTATTTT. This translates into CASSLAGIRGTDTQYF.

The CDR3 DNA is TGTGCCAGCAGCCCTCCTGGGAGCGGAGGGAGCACAGATACGCAGTATTTT. Translated, it gives CASSPPGSGGSTDTQYF. This sequence joins TRBV6-2 or TRBV6-3 and TRBJ2-3, with D perhaps TRBD2 (6 bases). The V gene's germline CDR1 is MNHEY and CDR2 SVGEGT. Deletions cut 6 bases from V and 0 bases from J, with 19 bases between. The CDR3 totals 17 residues.

This clone showed up just once. This chain links TRBV28 with TRBJ1-5; D is unresolved. Trimming cost V 7 bases and J 6 bases, with 10 bases left between them. The germline gives CDR1 MDHEN, CDR2 SYDVKM. This CDR3 comprises 12 residues. The CDR3 DNA reads TGTGCCAGCACCGTGGGCGCTCAGCCCCAGCATTTT. It encodes CASTVGAQPQHF.

This clone was observed once. The chain carries TRBV9 and TRBJ2-7; 11 bases align to TRBD2. Per germline, CDR1 SGDLS and CDR2 YYNGEE. CDR3 length equals 17 residues. With 4 bases clipped from V and 0 bases from J, the junction kept 9 bases outside the gene matches. The DNA of the CDR3 is TGTGCCAGCAGCCTAGGACTAGCGGGCTCCAGCTCCTACGAGCAGTACTTC. It specifies CASSLGLAGSSSYEQYF.

This rearrangement joins TRBV12-3 or TRBV12-4 to TRBJ1-2; tentatively, D is TRBD1 (6 bases). Trimming removed 5 bases from V and 8 bases from J, with 9 bases in between. This CDR3 contains 11 residues. CDR3 residues: CASSTRGGYTF. CDR3 DNA sequence: TGTGCCAGCAGTACCAGGGGCGGCTACACCTTC.

This clone was counted a single time. The same CDR3 arises from other DNA sequences in this sample as well. V usage is TRBV7-8 and J usage is TRBJ1-1; D perhaps matches TRBD1 (5 bases). Looked up from germline, CDR1 is SGHVS and CDR2 is FQNEAQ. The V end lost 1 base, the J end lost 5 bases, and 8 bases lay between the germline ends. CDR3 length: 13 residues. The CDR3 DNA is TGTGCCAGCAGCTTAGGGGGCCGGACTGAAGCTTTCTTT. Its translation is CASSLGGRTEAFF.

The chain recombines TRBV7-3 with TRBJ2-7; 8 bases are a match to TRBD1. Trimming took 4 bases from V and 2 from J; bases not matched to a gene: 7. The CDR3 length is 15 residues. In germline, CDR1 is SGHTA, CDR2 FQGTGA. The CDR3 region has the DNA TGTGCCAGCAGCTCACACCCGGGACAGGCCTACGAGCAGTACTTC. Translation: CASSSHPGQAYEQYF.

This chain joins TRBV7-9 and TRBJ1-5; unclear D gene. Per germline, CDR1 SEHNR and CDR2 FQNEAQ (reference sequence). The CDR3 contains 16 residues. V was cut by 0 bases and J by 3 bases, with 12 bases left in between. Here the CDR3 reads CASSLARSGSNQPQHF. CDR3 in DNA: TGTGCCAGCAGCTTAGCGCGAAGCGGATCCAATCAGCCCCAGCATTTT.

The chain couples TRBV7-3 to TRBJ1-6, with a possible D match to TRBD1 (6 bases). V was trimmed by 5 bases and J by 7 bases, leaving 9 bases between them. In germline, CDR1 is SGHTA, CDR2 FQGTGA. The CDR3 loop spans 13 amino acids. The DNA of the CDR3 is TGTGCCAGCAGCCCCGGACAGAATTCACCCCTCCACTTT. This codes for CASSPGQNSPLHF.

This rearrangement joins TRBV10-3 to TRBJ2-1; 11 bases map to TRBD2. Looked up from germline, CDR1 is ENHRY and CDR2 is SYGVKD. The CDR3 has 15 residues. J gave up 0 bases and V 9 bases, and 4 bases lay outside the gene matches. The chain's CDR3 is CAIGTSGSSYNEQFF. DNA for the CDR3: TGTGCCATTGGGACTAGCGGAAGCTCCTACAATGAGCAGTTCTTC.

This rearrangement joins TRBV2 to TRBJ2-7; TRBD1 aligns across 7 bases. Per germline, CDR1 SNHLY and CDR2 FYNNEI. This CDR3 is 14 amino acids long. Unmatched junction bases numbered 7, after V lost 4 bases and J lost 4 bases. The CDR3 reads CASSGQGLLYEQYF. The CDR3 region has the DNA TGTGCCAGCAGTGGACAGGGCCTCCTATACGAGCAGTACTTC.

This chain joins TRBV6-6 and TRBJ2-7; a possible D gene is TRBD2 (5 bases). Trimming pared 3 bases from V and 0 bases from J, leaving 9 bases between. CDR3 size: 14 residues. Per the germline V gene, CDR1 is MNHNY and CDR2 is SVGAGI (reference sequence). As DNA, the CDR3 is TGTGCCAGCAGTTATAGCGAAAGCTCCTACGAGCAGTACTTC. The encoded protein is CASSYSESSYEQYF.

This clone was seen only a few times. At the DNA level, this CDR3 is encoded by other sequences in the same sample as well. This chain uses TRBV28 with TRBJ2-7; D possibly corresponds to TRBD1 (6 bases). V shed 1 base and J shed 2 bases, with 9 bases lying between them. Germline values: CDR1 MDHEN, CDR2 SYDVKM. This CDR3 is 14 amino acids long. Here the CDR3 reads CASSLSQGTYEQYF. CDR3 bases: TGTGCCAGCAGTTTATCCCAGGGGACCTACGAGCAGTACTTC.

This sequence joins TRBV19 and TRBJ2-1; 9 bases map to TRBD2. V trimming: 6 bases; J trimming: 0 bases; junction bases outside the gene matches: 6. CDR3 length: 16 residues. Germline V gene data show CDR1 as LNHDA and CDR2 as SQIVND (reference sequence). The CDR3 DNA reads TGTGCCAGTAGGAGCGGGAGGTCCTACTCCTACAATGAGCAGTTCTTC. Amino acid sequence: CASRSGRSYSYNEQFF.

The chain couples TRBV29-1 to TRBJ1-1; 8 nucleotides agree with TRBD1. Per the germline V gene, CDR1 is SQVTM and CDR2 is ANQGSEA. The CDR3 is 16 residues long. V trimming: 7 bases; J trimming: 1 base; junction bases outside the gene matches: 14. The CDR3 is CSAAPDRAAWNTEAFF. The DNA of the CDR3 is TGCAGCGCCGCCCCGGACAGGGCGGCCTGGAACACTGAAGCTTTCTTT.

The V and J genes are TRBV6-6 and TRBJ1-6; TRBD1 agrees at 7 bases. V trimming: 6 bases; J trimming: 7 bases; junction bases outside the gene matches: 6. This CDR3 contains 14 residues. The germline CDR1 and CDR2 sequences are MNHNY and SVGAGI (reference sequence). Written as DNA, the CDR3 is TGTGCCAGCAGACGCCGGGACAGAAATTCACCCCTCCACTTT. Amino acids: CASRRRDRNSPLHF.

Of note for this clone: Other DNA sequences in the sample encode the same CDR3. This chain links TRBV9 with TRBJ1-2; D possibly corresponds to TRBD1 (6 bases). Germline V gene data show CDR1 as SGDLS and CDR2 as YYNGEE. This CDR3 comprises 14 residues. Trimming pared 4 bases from V and 4 bases from J, leaving 14 bases between. CDR3 residues: CASSSQGSPYGYTF. The CDR3 DNA is TGTGCCAGCAGCTCGCAGGGGTCCCCCTATGGCTACACCTTC.

The chain combines TRBV19 with TRBJ2-7, with D possibly being TRBD2 (5 bases). This CDR3 region has 14 residues. Germline V gene lookup returns CDR1 LNHDA and CDR2 SQIVND (reference sequence). The V gene lost 5 bases and the J gene lost 3 bases, with 14 bases spanning the gap. CDR3 in amino acids: CASSDRGNVYEQYF. The CDR3 bases are TGTGCCAGTAGTGACCGGGGTAACGTCTACGAGCAGTACTTC. The full variable domain, its missing parts supplied by reference TRBV19 and TRBJ2-7, is DGGITQSPKYLFRKEGQNVTLSCEQNLNHDAMYWYRQDPGQGLRLIYYSQIVNDFQKGDIAEGYSVSREKKESFPLTVTSAQKNPTAFYLCASSDRGNVYEQYFGPGTRLTVT.

The rearrangement joins TRBV18 to TRBJ2-1, with D possibly TRBD1 on 6 matching bases. The CDR3 is made up of 14 amino acids. Trimming removed 3 bases from V and 7 bases from J, with 13 bases in between. CDR1 and CDR2 from the germline V gene are KGHSH and LQKENI. CDR3 protein: CASSPPKRGNEQFF. The CDR3 DNA follows: TGTGCCAGCTCACCCCCAAAGAGGGGGAATGAGCAGTTCTTC.

The V and J genes are TRBV29-1 and TRBJ2-3, with TRBD2 as a possible D gene (6 bases). Germline CDR1 is SQVTM and CDR2 is ANQGSEA. This CDR3 is 13 amino acids long. The V and J ends lost 8 bases and 2 bases respectively, with 14 bases between them. In DNA, the CDR3 is TGCAGCACTGATAGCGGCAACACAGATACGCAGTATTTT. Translating gives CSTDSGNTDTQYF.

The chain employs TRBV5-1 and TRBJ2-3, with 11 bases that match TRBD2. Germline-derived CDR1 and CDR2 are SGHRS and YFSETQ. Trimming took 3 bases from V and 0 from J; bases not matched to a gene: 3. CDR3 length: 16 amino acids. The CDR3 nucleotides are TGCGCCAGCAGCTCTACTAGCGGGGGTAGCACAGATACGCAGTATTTT. Protein: CASSSTSGGSTDTQYF.

This sequence joins TRBV15 and TRBJ1-1; perhaps TRBD1 as D (5 bases). The germline V gene has CDR1 LNHNV and CDR2 YYDKDF (reference sequence). V lost 0 bases to trimming and J lost 13 bases, with 18 bases between them. The length of the CDR3 is 14 residues. The CDR3 reads CATSRDKLGPGGFF. The CDR3, as DNA: TGTGCCACCAGCAGAGATAAGTTAGGGCCGGGGGGTTTCTTT.

The chain has TRBV7-2 and TRBJ2-1, with TRBD2 as a possible D gene (6 bases). Trimming removed 1 base from V and 3 bases from J, with 13 bases in between. CDR1 SGHTA and CDR2 FQGNSA come from the germline V gene. CDR3 length equals 16 residues. The CDR3 loop is CASSLGPGVVYNEQFF. The CDR3 nucleotides read TGTGCCAGCAGCTTAGGGCCGGGGGTAGTCTACAATGAGCAGTTCTTC. The full variable domain, completed using reference TRBV7-2 and TRBJ2-1, is GAGVSQSPSNKVTEKGKDVELRCDPISGHTALYWYRQSLGQGLEFLIYFQGNSAPDKSGLPSDRFSAERTGGSVSTLTIQRTQQEDSAVYLCASSLGPGVVYNEQFFGPGTRLTVL.

V usage is TRBV27 and J usage is TRBJ2-2; weak D call: TRBD1 (6 bases). Trimming shortened V by 3 bases and J by 3 bases, and 11 bases separated the two germline ends. This CDR3 is 15 amino acids long. Germline values: CDR1 MNHEY, CDR2 SMNVEV (reference sequence). CDR3 sequence (DNA): TGTGCCAGCAGTTTTGGGGGCGGGTACACCGGGGAGCTGTTTTTT. Its protein product is CASSFGGGYTGELFF.

The chain carries TRBV2 and TRBJ1-2, with 7 bases identical to TRBD1. Germline V gene sequence: CDR1 SNHLY, CDR2 FYNNEI. The CDR3 is 14 amino acids. V was pared by 4 bases and J by 4 bases, with 6 bases of the junction left unmatched. The CDR3, as DNA: TGTGCCAGCAGTGCGACCGGGACAGCCTATGGCTACACCTTC. It yields the protein CASSATGTAYGYTF.

V and J are TRBV5-1 and TRBJ2-2; possible D gene TRBD1, 5 bases. The CDR3 runs to 14 residues. Germline CDR1 reads SGHRS; CDR2 reads YFSETQ. V gave up 7 bases and J gave up 0 bases, with 10 bases separating them. The CDR3 nucleotides read TGCGCCAGCCTTGACAGTCCGAACACCGGGGAGCTGTTTTTT. This translates into CASLDSPNTGELFF.

The chain joins TRBV29-1 to TRBJ2-3; D is uncertain. There are 14 residues in the CDR3. V lost 7 bases, J lost 2 bases, and 16 bases lay in between. Germline CDR1 is SQVTM and CDR2 is ANQGSEA. The CDR3 nucleotides read TGCAGCGCTACTGACGTGACTCTCACAGATACGCAGTATTTT. Translating it yields CSATDVTLTDTQYF.

The V gene is TRBV24-1, the J gene TRBJ2-1; 14 bases line up with TRBD2. Germline CDR1 and CDR2: KGHDR and SFDVKD. V shed 3 bases and J 9 bases; nucleotides not matched to a gene: 12. The CDR3 covers 18 residues. The CDR3 loop reads CATSDPGGLAGGRGEQFF. The CDR3 nucleotides read TGTGCCACCAGTGATCCAGGCGGACTAGCGGGAGGACGGGGTGAGCAGTTCTTC.